Given below is one T cell receptor (beta chain) in context. Germline trimming cut 6 bases from V and 4 bases from J; bases unmatched to any gene: 6. Germline values: CDR1 MNHEY, CDR2 SVGAGI. The CDR3 has 14 amino acids. The sample is drawn from a study of blood T cell repertoires in COVID-19. Data came from immunoSEQ multiplex PCR; TCRdb stores just in-frame clones and leaves some out. The table includes tens of thousands of clones, 80% to 90% detected once. The origin of this receptor is an elderly woman with active or convalescent COVID-19. The rearrangement links TRBV6-5 to TRBJ1-2; TRBD1 matches 9 bases. Sequenced input: peripheral blood. CDR3 coding DNA: TGTGCCAGCAGAGATGGGACAGGGTCCTATGGCTACACCTTC. This encodes CASRDGTGSYGYTF.